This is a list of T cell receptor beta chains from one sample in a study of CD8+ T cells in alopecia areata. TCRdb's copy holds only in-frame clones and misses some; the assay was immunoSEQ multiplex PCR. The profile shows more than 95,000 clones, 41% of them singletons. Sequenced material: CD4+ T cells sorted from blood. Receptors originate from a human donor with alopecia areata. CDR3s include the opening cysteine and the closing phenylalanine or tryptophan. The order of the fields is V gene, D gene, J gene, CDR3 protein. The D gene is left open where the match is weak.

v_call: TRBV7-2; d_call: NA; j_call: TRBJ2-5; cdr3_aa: CASSQDRRQETQYF
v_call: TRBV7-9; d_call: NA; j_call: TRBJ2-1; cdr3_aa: CASSPKYNEQFF
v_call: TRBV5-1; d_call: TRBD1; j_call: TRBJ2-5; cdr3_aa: CASRDGTVQETQYF
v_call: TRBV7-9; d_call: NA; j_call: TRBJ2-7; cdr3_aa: CASSLGAGGKLYEQYF
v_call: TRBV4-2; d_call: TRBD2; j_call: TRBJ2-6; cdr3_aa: CASSPRGSSGNSGANVLTF
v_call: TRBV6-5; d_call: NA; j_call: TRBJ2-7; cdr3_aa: CASSSGAGLVYEQYF
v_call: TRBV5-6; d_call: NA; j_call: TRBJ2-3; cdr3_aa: CASSWRTLGYTDTQYF
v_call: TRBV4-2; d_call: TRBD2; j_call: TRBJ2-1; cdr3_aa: CASSQVTSGSSYNEQFF
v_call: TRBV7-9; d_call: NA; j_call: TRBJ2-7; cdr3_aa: CASSLGGSTYEQYF
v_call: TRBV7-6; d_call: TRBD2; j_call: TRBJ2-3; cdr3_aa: CASSIGAGGPNTQYF
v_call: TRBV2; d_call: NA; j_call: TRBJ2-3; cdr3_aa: CASSDFRSTQYF
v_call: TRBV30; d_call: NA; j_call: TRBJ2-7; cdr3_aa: CAWSVNRPNYEQYF
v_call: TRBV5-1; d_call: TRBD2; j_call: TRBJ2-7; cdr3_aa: CASALAGAYEQYF
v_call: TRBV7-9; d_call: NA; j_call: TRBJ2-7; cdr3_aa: CASSPFYEQYF
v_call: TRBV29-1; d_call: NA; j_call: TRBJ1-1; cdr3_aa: CSVSQAMNTEAFF
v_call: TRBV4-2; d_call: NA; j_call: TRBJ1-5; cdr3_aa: CASSNQARNQPQHF
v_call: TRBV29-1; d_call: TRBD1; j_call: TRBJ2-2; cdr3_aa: CSVEGQGLTGELFF
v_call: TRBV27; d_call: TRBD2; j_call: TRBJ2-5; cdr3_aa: CASSLLGGLEEETQYF
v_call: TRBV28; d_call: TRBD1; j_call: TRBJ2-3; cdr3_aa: CASSPGTGPYF
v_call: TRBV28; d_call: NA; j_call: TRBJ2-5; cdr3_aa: CATQDPGAGKRETQYF
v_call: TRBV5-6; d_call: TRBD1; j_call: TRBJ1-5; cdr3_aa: CASTKNRGRNGQPQHF
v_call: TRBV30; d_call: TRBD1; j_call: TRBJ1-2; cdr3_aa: CAWMKEGALGYTF
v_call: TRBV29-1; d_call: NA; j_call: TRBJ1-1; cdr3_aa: CSVADGGNTEAFF
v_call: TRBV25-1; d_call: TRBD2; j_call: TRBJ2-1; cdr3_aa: CASRTGTSEAQFF
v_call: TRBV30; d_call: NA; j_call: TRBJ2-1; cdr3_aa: CACSTDTYNEQFF
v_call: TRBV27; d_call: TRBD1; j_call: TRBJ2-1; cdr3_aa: CASSSPADRGSYNEQFF
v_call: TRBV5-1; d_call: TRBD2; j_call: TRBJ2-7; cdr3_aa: CASSDPPGLASKQYF
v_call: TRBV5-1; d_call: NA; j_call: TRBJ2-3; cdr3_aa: CASSRLGSGSTDTQYF
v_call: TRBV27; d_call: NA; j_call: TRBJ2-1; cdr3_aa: CASNSRGGGVNEQFF
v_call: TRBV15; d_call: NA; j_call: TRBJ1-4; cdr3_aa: CATSRALSSEKLFF
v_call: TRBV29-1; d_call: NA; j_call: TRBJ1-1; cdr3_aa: CSVVPGWDTEAFF
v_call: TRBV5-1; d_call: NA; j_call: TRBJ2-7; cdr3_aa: CASSPTPSPSYEQYF
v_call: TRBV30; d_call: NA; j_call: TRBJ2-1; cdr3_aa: CAWSPLLGDEQFF
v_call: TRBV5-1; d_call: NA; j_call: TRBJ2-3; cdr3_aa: CASSSGLGGTDTQYF
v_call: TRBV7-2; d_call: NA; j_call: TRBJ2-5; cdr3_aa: CASSFPGETQYF
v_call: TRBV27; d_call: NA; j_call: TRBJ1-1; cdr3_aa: CASSVRENTEAFF
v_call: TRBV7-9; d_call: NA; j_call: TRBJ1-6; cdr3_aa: CASSLDSQFLHNSPLHF
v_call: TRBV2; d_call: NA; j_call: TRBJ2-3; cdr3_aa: CASSELRGTDTQYF
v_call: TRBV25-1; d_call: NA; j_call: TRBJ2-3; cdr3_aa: CASSWGATQYF
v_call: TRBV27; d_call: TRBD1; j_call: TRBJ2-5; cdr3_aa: CASSSRTGMTQYF
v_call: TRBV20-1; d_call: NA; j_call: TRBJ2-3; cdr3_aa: CSAEAGDTQYF
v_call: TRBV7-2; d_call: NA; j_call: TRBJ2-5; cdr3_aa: CASKRGRGGTETQYF
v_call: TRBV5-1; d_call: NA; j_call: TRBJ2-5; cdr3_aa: CASSLDPSRMETQYF
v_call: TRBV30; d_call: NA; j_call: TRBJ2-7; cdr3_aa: CAWSGRVPSYEQYF
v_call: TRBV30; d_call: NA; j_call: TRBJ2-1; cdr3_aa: CAWNGGSSYNEQFF
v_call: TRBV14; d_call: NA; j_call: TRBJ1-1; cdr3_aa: CASSQARSGNEAFF
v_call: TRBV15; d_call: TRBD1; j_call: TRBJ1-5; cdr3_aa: CATSRGPGGGNQPQHF
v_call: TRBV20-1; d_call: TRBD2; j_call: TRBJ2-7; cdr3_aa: CSAQRGYEQYF
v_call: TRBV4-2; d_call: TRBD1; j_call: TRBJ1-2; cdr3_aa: CASSQDRKTGTDYGYTF
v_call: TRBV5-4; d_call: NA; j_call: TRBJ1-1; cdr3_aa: CASSLAWGRNTEAFF
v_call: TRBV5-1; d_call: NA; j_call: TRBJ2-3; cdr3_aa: CASSSKGTDTQYF
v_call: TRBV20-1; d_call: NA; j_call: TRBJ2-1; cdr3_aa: CSARVLNEQFF
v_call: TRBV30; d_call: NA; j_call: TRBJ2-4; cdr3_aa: CAWSVGAGGKNIQYF
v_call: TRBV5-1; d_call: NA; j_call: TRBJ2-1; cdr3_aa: CASSLVTGQGGGEQFF
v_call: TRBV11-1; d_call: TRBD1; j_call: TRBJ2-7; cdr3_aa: CASRRDRAAYEQYF
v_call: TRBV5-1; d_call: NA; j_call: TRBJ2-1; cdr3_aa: CASSKQSAYNEQFF
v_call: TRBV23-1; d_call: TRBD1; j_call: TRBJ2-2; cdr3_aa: CASSQRTGKFGTGELFF
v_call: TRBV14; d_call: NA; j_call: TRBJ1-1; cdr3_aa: CASSQIGRLNTEAFF
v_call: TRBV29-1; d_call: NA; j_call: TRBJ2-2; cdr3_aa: CSVGDGGELFF
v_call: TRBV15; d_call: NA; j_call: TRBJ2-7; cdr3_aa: CATSRDKGASYEQYF